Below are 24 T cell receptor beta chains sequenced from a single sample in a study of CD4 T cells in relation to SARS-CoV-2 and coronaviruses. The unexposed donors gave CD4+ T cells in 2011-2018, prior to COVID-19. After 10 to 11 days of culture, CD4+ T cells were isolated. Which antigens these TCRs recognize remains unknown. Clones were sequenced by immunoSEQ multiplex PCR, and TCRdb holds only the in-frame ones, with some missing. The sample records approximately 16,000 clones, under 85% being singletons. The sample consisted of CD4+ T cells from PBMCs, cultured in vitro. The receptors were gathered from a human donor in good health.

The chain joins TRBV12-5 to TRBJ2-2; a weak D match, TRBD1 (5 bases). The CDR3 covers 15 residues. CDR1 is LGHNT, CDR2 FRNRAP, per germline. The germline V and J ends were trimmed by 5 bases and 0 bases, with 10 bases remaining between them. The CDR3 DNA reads TGTGCTAGTGGTCGCGACAGTGCGAACACCGGGGAGCTGTTTTTT. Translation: CASGRDSANTGELFF.

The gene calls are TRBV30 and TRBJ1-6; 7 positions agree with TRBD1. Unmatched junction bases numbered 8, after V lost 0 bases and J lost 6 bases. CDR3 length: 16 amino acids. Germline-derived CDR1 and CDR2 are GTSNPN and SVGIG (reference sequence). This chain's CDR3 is CAWSVNQGVSNSPLHF. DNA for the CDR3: TGTGCCTGGAGTGTGAATCAGGGGGTAAGTAATTCACCCCTCCACTTT.

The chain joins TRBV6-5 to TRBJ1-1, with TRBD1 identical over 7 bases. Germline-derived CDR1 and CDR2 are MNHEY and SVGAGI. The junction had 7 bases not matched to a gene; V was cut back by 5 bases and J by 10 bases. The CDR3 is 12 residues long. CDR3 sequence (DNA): TGTGCCAGCAGTCCCTCTACAGGGGTAGCTTTCTTT. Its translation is CASSPSTGVAFF.

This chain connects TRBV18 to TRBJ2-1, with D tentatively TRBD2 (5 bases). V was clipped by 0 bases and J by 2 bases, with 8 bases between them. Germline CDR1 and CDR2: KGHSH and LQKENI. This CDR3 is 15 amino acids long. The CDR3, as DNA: TGTGCCAGCTCACCACCGGGAGCGGCCTACAATGAGCAGTTCTTC. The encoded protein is CASSPPGAAYNEQFF.

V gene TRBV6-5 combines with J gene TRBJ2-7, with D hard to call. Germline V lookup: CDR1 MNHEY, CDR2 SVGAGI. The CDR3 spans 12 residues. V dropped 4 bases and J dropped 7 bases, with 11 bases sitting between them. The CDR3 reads CASSSVGEEQYF. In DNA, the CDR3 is TGTGCCAGCAGTTCAGTCGGAGAAGAGCAGTACTTC.

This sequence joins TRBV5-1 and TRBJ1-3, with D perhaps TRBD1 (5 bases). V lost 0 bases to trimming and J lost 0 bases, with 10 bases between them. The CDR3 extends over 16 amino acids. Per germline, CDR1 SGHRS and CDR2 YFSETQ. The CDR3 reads CASSLGGSFSGNTIYF. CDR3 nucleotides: TGCGCCAGCAGCTTGGGGGGCAGCTTCTCTGGAAACACCATATATTTT.

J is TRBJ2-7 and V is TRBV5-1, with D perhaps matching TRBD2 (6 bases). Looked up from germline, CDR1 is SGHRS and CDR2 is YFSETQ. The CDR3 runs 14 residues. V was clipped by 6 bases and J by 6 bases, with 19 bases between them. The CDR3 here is CASTPGMEGGEQYF. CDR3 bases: TGCGCCAGCACTCCCGGGATGGAGGGAGGCGAGCAGTACTTC.

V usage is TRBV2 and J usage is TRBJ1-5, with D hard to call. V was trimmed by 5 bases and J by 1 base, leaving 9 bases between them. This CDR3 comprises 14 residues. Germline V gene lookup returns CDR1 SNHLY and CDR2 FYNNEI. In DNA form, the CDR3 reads TGTGCCAGCAGTCTGGGTTTGAGCAATCAGCCCCAGCATTTT. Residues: CASSLGLSNQPQHF. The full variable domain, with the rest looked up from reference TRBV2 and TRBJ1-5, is EPEVTQTPSHQVTQMGQEVILRCVPISNHLYFYWYRQILGQKVEFLVSFYNNEISEKSEIFDDQFSVERPDGSNFTLKIRSTKLEDSAMYFCASSLGLSNQPQHFGDGTRLSIL.

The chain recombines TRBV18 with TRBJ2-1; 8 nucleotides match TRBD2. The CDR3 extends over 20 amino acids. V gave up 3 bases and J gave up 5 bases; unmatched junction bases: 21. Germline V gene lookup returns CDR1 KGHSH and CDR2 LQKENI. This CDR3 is CASSPGLSRLGAGGHNEQFF. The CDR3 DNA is TGTGCCAGCTCACCGGGGCTGAGTCGACTGGGGGCGGGAGGCCACAATGAGCAGTTCTTC.

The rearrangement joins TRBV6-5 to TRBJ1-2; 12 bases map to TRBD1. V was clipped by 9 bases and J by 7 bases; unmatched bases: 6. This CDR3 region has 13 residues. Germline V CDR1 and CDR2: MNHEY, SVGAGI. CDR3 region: CASGTGGAGGYTF. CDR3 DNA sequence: TGTGCCAGTGGGACAGGGGGCGCGGGTGGCTACACCTTC.

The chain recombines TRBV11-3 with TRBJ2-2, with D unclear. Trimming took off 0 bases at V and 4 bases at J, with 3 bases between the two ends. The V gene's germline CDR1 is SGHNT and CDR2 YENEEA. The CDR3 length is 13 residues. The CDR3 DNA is TGTGCCAGCAGCTTAGACGGCACCGGGGAGCTGTTTTTT. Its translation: CASSLDGTGELFF.

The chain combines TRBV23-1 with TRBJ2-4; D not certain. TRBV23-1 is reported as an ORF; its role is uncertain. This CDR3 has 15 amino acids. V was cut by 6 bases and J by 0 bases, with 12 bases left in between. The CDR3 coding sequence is TGCGCCAGCAGCCGACTTGGGATAGCCAAAAACATTCAGTACTTC. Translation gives CASSRLGIAKNIQYF.

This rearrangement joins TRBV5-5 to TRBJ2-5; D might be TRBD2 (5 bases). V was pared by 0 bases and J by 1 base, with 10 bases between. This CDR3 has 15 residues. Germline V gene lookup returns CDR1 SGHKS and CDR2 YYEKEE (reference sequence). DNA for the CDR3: TGTGCCAGCAGCTTGGCCGGAGGTAGCCAAGAGACCCAGTACTTC. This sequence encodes CASSLAGGSQETQYF.

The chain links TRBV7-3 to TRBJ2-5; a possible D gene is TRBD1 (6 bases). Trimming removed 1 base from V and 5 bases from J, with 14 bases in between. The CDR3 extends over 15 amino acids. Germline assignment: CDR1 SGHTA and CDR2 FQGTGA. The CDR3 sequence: CASSLNGGGWETQYF. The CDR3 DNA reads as TGTGCCAGCAGCTTAAATGGGGGCGGGTGGGAGACCCAGTACTTC.

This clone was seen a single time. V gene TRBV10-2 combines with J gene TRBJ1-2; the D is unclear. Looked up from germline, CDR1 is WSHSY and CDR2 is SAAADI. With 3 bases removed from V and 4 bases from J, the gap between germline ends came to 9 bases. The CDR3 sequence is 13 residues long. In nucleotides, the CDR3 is TGCGCCAGCAGTGACTTAACCCTCTATGGCTACACCTTC. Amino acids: CASSDLTLYGYTF.

This chain's CDR3 is CASSPRQGVTEAFF. In nucleotides, the CDR3 is TGTGCCAGCTCACCACGCCAGGGGGTCACTGAAGCTTTCTTT. V is TRBV18 and J is TRBJ1-1, with TRBD1 matching over 7 bases. Germline V gene data show CDR1 as KGHSH and CDR2 as LQKENI. V lost 1 base and J lost 4; bases outside the gene matches: 3. This CDR3 has 14 residues. The full variable domain, its missing parts supplied by reference TRBV18 and TRBJ1-1, is NAGVMQNPRHLVRRRGQEARLRCSPMKGHSHVYWYRQLPEEGLKFMVYLQKENIIDESGMPKERFSAEFPKEGPSILRIQQVVRGDSAAYFCASSPRQGVTEAFFGQGTRLTVV.

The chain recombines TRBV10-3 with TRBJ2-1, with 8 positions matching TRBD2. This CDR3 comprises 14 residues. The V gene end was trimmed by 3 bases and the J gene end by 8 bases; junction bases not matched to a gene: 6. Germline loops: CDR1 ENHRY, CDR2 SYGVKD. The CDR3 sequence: CAISEREGGDEQFF. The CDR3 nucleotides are TGTGCCATCAGTGAACGGGAGGGCGGGGATGAGCAGTTCTTC.

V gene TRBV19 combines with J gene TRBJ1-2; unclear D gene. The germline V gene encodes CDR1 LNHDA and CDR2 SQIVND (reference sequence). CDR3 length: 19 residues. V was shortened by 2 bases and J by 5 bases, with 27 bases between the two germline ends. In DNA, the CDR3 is TGTGCCAGTAGTATATCCACGGGATCCTCGGTCGCTCCTTATTATGGCTACACCTTC. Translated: CASSISTGSSVAPYYGYTF.

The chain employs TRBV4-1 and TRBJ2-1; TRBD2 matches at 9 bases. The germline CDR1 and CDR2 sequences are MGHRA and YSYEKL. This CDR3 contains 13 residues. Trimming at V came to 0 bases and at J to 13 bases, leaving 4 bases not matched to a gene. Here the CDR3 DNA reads TGCGCCAGCAGCCAAGACACCGGGACTAGCCAGTTCTTC. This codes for CASSQDTGTSQFF.

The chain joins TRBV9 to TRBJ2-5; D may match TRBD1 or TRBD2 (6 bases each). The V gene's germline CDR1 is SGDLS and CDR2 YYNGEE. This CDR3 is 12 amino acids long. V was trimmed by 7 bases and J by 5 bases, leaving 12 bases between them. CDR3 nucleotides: TGTGCCAGCGCAGGAGGGGGGGAGACCCAGTACTTC. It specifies CASAGGGETQYF.

CDR3 nucleotides: TGTGCCAGCAGCCAAGTTAGAGAGACCCAGTACTTC. It is translated as CASSQVRETQYF. The rearrangement uses TRBV3-1 (or the pseudogene TRBV3-2) and TRBJ2-5; D call uncertain. CDR3 length: 12 amino acids. Looked up from germline, CDR1 is LGHDT and CDR2 is YNNKEL (reference sequence). V lost 1 base, J lost 4 bases, and 4 bases lay in between.

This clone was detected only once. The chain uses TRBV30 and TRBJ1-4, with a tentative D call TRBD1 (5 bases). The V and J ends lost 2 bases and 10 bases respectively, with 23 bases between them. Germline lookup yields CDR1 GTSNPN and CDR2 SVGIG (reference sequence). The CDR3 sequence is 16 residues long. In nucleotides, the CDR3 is TGTGCCTGGAGTATTGATATTGACAGTGCAATGGTAAAACTGTTTTTT. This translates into CAWSIDIDSAMVKLFF.

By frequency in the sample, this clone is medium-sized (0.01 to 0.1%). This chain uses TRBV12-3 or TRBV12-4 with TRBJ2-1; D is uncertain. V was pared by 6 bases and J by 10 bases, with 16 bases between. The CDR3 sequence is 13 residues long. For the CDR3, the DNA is TGTGCCAGCAGGTATTCGAATGGCGGAGAGCAGTTCTTC. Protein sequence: CASRYSNGGEQFF.

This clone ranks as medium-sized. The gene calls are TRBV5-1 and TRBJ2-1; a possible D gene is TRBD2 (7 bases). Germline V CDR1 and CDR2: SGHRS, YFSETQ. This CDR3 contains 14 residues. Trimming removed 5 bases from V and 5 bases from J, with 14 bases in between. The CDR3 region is CASRGGDIHNEQFF. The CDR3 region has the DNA TGCGCCAGCAGGGGGGGGGACATTCACAATGAGCAGTTCTTC.